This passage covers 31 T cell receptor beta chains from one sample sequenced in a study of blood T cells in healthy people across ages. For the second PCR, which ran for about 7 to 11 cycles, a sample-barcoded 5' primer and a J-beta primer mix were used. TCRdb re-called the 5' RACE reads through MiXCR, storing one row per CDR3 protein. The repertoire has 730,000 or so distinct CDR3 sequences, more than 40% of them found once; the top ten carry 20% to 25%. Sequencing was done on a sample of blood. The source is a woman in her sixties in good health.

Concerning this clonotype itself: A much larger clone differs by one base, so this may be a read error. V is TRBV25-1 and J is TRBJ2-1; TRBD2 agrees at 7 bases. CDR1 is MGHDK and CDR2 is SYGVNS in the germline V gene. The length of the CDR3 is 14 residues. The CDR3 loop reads CASSETSAYSEQFF. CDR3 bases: TGTGCCAGCAGTGAAACTAGCGCATACAGTGAGCAGTTCTTC.

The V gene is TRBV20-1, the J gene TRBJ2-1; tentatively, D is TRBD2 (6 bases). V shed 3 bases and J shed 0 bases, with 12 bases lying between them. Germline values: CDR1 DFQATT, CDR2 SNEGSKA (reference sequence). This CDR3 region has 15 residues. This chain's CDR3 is CSASGGVGSYNEQFF. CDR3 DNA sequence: TGCAGTGCTAGTGGCGGGGTGGGCTCCTACAATGAGCAGTTCTTC.

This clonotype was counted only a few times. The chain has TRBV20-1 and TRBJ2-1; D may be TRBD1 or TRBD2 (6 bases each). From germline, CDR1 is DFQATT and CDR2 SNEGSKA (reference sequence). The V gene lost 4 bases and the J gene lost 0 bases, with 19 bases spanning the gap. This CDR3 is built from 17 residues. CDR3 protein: CSAMGERKGGSYNEQFF. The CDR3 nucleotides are TGCAGTGCTATGGGGGAGAGGAAGGGGGGCTCCTACAATGAGCAGTTCTTC.

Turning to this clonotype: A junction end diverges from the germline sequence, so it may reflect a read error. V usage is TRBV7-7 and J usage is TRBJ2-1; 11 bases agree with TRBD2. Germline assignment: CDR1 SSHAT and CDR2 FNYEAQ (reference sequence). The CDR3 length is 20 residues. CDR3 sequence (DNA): TGTGCTAGCAGCTTAGCGGGGGGGTGGGCAACTACGAGCTCCTACAATGAGCAGTTCTTC. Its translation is CASSLAGGWATTSSYNEQFF.

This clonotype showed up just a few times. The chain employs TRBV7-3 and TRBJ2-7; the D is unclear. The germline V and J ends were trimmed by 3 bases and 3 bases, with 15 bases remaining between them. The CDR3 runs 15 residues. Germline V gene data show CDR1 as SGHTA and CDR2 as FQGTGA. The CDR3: CASSFSLGPGYEQYF. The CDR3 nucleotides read TGTGCCAGCAGCTTTAGCTTGGGCCCTGGCTACGAGCAGTACTTC.

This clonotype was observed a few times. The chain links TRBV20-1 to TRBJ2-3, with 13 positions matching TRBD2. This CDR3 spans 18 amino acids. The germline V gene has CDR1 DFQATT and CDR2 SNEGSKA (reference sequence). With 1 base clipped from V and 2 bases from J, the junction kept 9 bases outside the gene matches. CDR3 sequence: CSARGLAGGLEFTDTQYF. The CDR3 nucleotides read TGCAGTGCTAGAGGACTAGCGGGGGGCCTTGAATTCACAGATACGCAGTATTTT.

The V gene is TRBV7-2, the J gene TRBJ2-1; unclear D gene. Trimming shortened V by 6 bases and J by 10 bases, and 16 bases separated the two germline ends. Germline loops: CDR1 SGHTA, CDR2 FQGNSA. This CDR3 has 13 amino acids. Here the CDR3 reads CASRGAPGSEQFF. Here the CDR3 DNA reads TGTGCCAGCAGGGGCGCCCCCGGGTCCGAGCAGTTCTTC.

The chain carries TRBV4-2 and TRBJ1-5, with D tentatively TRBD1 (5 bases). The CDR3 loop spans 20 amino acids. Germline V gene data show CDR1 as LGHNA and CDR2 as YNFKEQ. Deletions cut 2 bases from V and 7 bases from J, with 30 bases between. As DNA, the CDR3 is TGTGCCAGCAGCCAACCCGATGAAATTCTAAGGGGCAGGGTGCGACAGCCCCAGCATTTT. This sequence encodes CASSQPDEILRGRVRQPQHF.

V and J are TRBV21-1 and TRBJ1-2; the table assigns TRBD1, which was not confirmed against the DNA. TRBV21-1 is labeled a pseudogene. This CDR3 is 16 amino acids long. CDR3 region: CASSNPRGSGRSGYTF. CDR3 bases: TGTGCCAGCAGCAACCCGAGGGGATCAGGTAGATCGGGCTACACCTTC.

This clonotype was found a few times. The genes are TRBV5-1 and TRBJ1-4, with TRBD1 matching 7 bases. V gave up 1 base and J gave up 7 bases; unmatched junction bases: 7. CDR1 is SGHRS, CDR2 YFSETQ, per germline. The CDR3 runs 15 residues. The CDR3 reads CASSLSGRGIEKLFF. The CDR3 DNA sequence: TGCGCCAGCAGCTTGTCTGGCAGGGGGATTGAAAAACTGTTTTTT.

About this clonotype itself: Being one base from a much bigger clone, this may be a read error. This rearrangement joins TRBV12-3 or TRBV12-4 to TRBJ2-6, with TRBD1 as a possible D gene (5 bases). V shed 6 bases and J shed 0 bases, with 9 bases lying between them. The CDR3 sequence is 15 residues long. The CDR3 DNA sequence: TGTGCCAGCAGCCCGGACACCTCTGGGGCCAACGTCCTGACTTTC. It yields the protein CASSPDTSGANVLTF.

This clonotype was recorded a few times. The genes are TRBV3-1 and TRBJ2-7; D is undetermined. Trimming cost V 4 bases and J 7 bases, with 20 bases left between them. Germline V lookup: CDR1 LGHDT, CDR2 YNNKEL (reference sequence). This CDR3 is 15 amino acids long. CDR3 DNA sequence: TGTGCCAGCAGCCCCCCGCGTGTATCCTCCGATGAGCAGTACTTC. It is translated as CASSPPRVSSDEQYF.

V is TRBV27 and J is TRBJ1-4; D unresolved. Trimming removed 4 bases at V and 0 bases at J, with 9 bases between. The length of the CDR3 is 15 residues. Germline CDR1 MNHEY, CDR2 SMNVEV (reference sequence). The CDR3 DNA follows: TGTGCCAGCAGTTCGGGCGGGACAACTAATGAAAAACTGTTTTTT. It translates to CASSSGGTTNEKLFF.

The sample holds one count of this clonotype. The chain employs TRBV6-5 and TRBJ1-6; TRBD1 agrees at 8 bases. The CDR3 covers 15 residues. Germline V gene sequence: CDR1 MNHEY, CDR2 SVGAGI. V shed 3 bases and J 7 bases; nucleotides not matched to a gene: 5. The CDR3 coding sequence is TGTGCCAGCAGTTATACCGGACAGGGAAATTCACCCCTCCACTTT. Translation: CASSYTGQGNSPLHF.

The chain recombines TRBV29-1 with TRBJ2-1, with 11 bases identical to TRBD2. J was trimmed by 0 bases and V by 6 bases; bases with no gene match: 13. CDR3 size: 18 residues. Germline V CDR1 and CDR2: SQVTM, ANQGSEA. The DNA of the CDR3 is TGCAGCGTAGGACACCCGGGACTAGCGGATCCCTCCTACAATGAGCAGTTCTTC. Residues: CSVGHPGLADPSYNEQFF.

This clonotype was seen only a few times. CDR3 amino acids: CSANEGNNSPLHF. CDR3 DNA sequence: TGCAGTGCTAATGAAGGAAATAATTCACCCCTCCACTTT. The chain uses TRBV20-1 and TRBJ1-6, with no clear D. Trimming cost V 4 bases and J 5 bases, with 9 bases left between them. This CDR3 region has 13 residues. Germline-derived CDR1 and CDR2 are DFQATT and SNEGSKA (reference sequence).

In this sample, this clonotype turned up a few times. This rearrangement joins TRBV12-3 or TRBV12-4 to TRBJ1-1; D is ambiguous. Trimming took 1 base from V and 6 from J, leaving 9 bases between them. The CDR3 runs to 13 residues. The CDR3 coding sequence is TGTGCCAGCAGTTTAGAGGGAACGGCTGAAGCTTTCTTT. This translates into CASSLEGTAEAFF.

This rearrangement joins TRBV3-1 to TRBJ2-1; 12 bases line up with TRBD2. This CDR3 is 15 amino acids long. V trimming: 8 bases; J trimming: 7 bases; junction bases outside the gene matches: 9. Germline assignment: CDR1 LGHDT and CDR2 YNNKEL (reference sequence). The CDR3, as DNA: TGTGCCAGCCAGGAGACTAGCGGGAGTAGTAATGAGCAGTTCTTC. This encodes CASQETSGSSNEQFF.

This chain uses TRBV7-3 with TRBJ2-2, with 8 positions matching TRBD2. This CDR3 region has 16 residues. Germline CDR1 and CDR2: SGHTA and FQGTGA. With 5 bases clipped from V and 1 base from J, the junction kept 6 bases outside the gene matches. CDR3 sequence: CASSPAGTRNTGELFF. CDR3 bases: TGTGCCAGCAGCCCTGCCGGGACTAGGAACACCGGGGAGCTGTTTTTT.

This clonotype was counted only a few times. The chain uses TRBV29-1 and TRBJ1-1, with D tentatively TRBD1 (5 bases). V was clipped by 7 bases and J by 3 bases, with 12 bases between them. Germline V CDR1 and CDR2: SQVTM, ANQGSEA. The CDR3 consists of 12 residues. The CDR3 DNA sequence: TGCAGCGCCAGAACAGGCTACACTGAAGCTTTCTTT. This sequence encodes CSARTGYTEAFF.

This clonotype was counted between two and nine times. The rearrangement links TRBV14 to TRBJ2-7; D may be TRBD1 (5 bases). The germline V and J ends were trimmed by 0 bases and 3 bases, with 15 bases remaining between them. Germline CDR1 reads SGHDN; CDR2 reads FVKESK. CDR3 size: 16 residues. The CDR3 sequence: CASSQDNSAGIYEQYF. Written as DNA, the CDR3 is TGTGCCAGCAGCCAAGATAATTCGGCAGGGATCTACGAGCAGTACTTC.

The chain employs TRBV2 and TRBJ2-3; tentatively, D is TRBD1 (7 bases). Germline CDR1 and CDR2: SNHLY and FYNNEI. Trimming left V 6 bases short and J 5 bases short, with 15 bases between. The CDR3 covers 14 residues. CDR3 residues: CASRRDAGGDTQYF. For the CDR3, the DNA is TGTGCCAGCAGGCGGGACGCAGGGGGAGATACGCAGTATTTT.

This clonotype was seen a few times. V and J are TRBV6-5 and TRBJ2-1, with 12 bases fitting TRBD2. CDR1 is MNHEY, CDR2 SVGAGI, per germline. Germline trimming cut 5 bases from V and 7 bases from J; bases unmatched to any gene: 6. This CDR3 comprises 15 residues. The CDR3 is CASSRWTSGNNEQFF. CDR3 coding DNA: TGTGCCAGCAGTCGGTGGACTAGCGGGAATAATGAGCAGTTCTTC.

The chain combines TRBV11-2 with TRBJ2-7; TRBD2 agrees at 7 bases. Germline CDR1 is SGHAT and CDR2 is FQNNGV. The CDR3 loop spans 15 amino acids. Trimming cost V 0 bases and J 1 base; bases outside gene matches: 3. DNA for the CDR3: TGTGCCAGCAGCTTAGATTGGCGGGAGTCCTACGAGCAGTACTTC. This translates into CASSLDWRESYEQYF. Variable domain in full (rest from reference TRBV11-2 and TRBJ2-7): EAGVAQSPRYKIIEKRQSVAFWCNPISGHATLYWYQQILGQGPKLLIQFQNNGVVDDSQLPKDRFSAERLKGVDSTLKIQPAKLEDSAVYLCASSLDWRESYEQYFGPGTRLTVT.

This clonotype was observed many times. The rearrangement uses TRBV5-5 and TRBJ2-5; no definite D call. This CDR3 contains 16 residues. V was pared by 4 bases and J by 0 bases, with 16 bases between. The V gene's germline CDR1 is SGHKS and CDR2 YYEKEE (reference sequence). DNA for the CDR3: TGTGCCAGCAGCCGTACCCCGGACCCATACCAAGAGACCCAGTACTTC. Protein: CASSRTPDPYQETQYF.

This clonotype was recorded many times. This CDR3 is CASRSTAYNEQFF. CDR3 nucleotides: TGTGCCAGCAGATCCACAGCTTACAATGAGCAGTTCTTC. The V gene is TRBV12-3 or TRBV12-4, the J gene TRBJ2-1; D remains ambiguous. This CDR3 has 13 residues. V lost 6 bases to trimming and J lost 4 bases, with 10 bases between them.

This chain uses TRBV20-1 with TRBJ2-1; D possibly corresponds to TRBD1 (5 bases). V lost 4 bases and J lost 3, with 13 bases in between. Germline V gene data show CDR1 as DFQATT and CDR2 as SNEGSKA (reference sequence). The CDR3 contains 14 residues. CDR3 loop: CSATRQNRYNEQFF. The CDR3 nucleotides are TGCAGTGCTACACGACAGAATCGCTACAATGAGCAGTTCTTC.

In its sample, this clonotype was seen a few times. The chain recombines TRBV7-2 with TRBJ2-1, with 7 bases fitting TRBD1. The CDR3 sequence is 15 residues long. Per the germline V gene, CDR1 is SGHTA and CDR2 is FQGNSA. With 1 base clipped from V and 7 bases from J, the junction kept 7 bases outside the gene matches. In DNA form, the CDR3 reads TGTGCCAGCAGCTTAGATGGACAGGCCCTTAATGAGCAGTTCTTC. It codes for CASSLDGQALNEQFF. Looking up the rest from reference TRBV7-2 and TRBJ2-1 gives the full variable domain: GAGVSQSPSNKVTEKGKDVELRCDPISGHTALYWYRQSLGQGLEFLIYFQGNSAPDKSGLPSDRFSAERTGGSVSTLTIQRTQQEDSAVYLCASSLDGQALNEQFFGPGTRLTVL.

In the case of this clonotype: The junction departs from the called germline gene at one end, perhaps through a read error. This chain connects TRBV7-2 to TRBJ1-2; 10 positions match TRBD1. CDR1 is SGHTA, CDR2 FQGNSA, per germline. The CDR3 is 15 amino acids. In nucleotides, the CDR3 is TGTGCCGGCAGCTTGAGAACCGGGACAGGGGATGGCTACACCTTC. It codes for CAGSLRTGTGDGYTF.

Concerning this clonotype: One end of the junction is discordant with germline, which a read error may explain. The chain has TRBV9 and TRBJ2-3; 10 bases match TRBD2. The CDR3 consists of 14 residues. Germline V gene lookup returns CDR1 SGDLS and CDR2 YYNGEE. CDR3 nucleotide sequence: TGTGCCAGCAGCGCGACTAGCGGGCCAGATGCGCAGTATTTT. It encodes CASSATSGPDAQYF.

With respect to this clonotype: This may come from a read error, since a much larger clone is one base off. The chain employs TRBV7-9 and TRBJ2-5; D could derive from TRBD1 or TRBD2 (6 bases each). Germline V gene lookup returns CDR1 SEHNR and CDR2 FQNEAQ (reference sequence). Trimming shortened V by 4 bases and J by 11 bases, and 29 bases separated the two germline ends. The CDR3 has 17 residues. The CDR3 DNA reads TGTGCCAGCAGCTCAGCGCTGGGTTCGGACAGACTACGGGAGCAGTACTTC. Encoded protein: CASSSALGSDRLREQYF.